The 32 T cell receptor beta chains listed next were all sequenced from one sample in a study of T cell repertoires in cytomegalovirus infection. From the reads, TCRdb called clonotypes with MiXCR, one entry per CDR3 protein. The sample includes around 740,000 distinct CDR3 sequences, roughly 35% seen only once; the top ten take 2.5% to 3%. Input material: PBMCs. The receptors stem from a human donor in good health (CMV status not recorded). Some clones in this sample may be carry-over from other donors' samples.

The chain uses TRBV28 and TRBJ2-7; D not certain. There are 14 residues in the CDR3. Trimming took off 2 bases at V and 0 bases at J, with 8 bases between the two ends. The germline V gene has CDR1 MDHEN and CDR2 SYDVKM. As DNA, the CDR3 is TGTGCCAGCAGTTTACGGCAGCCCTCCTACGAGCAGTACTTC. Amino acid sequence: CASSLRQPSYEQYF.

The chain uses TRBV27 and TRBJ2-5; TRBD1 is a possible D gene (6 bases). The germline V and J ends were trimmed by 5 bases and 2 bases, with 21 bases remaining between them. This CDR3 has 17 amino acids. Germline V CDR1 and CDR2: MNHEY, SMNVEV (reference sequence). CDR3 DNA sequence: TGTGCCAGCAGTCCGTCATCATTCCCCACAGGGCAAGAGACCCAGTACTTC. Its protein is CASSPSSFPTGQETQYF.

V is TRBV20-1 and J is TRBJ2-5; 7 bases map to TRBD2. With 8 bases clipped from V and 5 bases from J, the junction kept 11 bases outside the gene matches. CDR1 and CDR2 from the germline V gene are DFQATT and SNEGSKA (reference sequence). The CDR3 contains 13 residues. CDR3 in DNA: TGCAGTTCCGCTCACGCACTAGCGGAGACCCAGTACTTC. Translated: CSSAHALAETQYF.

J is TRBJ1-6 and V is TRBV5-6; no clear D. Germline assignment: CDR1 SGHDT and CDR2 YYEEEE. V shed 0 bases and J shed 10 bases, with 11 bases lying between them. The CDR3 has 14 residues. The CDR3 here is CASSLVMDGSPLHF. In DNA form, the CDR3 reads TGTGCCAGCAGCTTGGTGATGGATGGCTCACCCCTCCACTTT.

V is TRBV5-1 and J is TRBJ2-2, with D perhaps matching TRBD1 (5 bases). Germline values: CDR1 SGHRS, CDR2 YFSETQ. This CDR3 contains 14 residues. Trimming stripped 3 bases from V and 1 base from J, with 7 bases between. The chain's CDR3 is CASSWQGNTGELFF. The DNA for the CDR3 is TGCGCCAGCAGCTGGCAGGGGAACACCGGGGAGCTGTTTTTT.

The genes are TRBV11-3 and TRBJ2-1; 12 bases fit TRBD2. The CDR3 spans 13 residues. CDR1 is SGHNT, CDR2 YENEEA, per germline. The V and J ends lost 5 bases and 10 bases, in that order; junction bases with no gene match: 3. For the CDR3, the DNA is TGTGCCAGCAGCACCGGGACTAGCGGGGAGCAGTTCTTC. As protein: CASSTGTSGEQFF.

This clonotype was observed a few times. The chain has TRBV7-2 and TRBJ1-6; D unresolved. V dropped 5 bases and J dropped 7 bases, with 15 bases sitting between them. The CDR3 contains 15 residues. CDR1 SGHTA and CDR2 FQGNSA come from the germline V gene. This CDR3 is CASSLDNSRNSPLHF. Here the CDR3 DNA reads TGTGCCAGCAGCCTCGACAACTCTAGGAATTCACCCCTCCACTTT.

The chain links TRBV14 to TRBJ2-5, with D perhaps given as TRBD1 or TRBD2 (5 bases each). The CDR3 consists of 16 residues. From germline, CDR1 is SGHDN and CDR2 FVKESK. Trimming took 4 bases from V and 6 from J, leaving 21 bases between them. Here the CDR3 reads CASSPLGPRGGQTQYF. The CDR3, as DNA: TGTGCCAGCAGCCCCCTCGGACCCCGGGGCGGGCAGACCCAGTACTTC.

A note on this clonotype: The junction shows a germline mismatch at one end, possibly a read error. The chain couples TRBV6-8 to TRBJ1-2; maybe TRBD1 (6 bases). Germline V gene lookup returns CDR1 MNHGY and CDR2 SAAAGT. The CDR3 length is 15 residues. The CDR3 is CASRYSRQANYGYTF. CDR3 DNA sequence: TGTGCCAGCAGGTACTCGAGACAGGCTAACTATGGCTACACCTTC.

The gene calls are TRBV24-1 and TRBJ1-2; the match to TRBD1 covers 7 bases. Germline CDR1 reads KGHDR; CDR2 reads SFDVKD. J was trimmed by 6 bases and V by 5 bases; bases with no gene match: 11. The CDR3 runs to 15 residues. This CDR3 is CATSVEGGGTHGYTF. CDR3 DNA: TGTGCCACCAGTGTCGAAGGGGGCGGAACGCATGGCTACACCTTC.

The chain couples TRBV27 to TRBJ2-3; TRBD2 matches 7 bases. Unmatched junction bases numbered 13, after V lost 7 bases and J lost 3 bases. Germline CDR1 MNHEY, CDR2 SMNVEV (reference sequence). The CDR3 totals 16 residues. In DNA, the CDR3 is TGTGCCAGCATGAAGGGCCTAGCGGAGGGTACAGATACGCAGTATTTT. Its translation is CASMKGLAEGTDTQYF.

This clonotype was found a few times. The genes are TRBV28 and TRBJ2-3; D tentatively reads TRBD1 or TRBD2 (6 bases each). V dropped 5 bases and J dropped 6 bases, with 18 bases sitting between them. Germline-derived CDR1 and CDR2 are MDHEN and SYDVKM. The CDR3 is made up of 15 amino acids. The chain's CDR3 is CASSPPGGPADTQYF. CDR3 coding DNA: TGTGCCAGCAGTCCCCCCGGGGGCCCCGCGGATACGCAGTATTTT.

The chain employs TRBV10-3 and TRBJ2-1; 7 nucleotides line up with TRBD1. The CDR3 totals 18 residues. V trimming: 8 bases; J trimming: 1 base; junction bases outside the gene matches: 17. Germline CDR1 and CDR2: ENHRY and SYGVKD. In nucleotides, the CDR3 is TGTGCCATCGGAGATTCTCCTACTAGGGACAGATCCTACAATGAGCAGTTCTTC. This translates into CAIGDSPTRDRSYNEQFF.

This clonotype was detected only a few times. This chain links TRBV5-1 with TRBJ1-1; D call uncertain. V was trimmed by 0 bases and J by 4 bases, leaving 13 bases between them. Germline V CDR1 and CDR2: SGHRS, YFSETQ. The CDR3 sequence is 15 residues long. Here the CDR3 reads CASSLDLPSGTEAFF. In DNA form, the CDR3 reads TGCGCCAGCAGCTTGGACCTACCTTCGGGCACTGAAGCTTTCTTT. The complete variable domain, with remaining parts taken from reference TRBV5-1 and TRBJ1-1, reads KAGVTQTPRYLIKTRGQQVTLSCSPISGHRSVSWYQQTPGQGLQFLFEYFSETQRNKGNFPGRFSGRQFSNSRSEMNVSTLELGDSALYLCASSLDLPSGTEAFFGQGTRLTVV.

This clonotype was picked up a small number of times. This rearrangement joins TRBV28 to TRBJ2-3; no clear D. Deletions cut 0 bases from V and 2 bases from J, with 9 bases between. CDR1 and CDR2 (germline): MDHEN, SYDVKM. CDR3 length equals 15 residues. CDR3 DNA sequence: TGTGCCAGCAGTTTATGGGTGGGGAACACAGATACGCAGTATTTT. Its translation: CASSLWVGNTDTQYF.

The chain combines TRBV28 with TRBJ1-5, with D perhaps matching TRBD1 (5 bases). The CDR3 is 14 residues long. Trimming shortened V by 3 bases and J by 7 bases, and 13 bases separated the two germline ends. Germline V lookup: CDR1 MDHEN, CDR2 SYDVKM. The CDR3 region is CASSFLGDYQPQHF. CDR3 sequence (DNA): TGTGCCAGCAGTTTTCTAGGGGATTACCAGCCCCAGCATTTT. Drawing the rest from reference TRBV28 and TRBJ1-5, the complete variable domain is DVKVTQSSRYLVKRTGEKVFLECVQDMDHENMFWYRQDPGLGLRLIYFSYDVKMKEKGDIPEGYSVSREKKERFSLILESASTNQTSMYLCASSFLGDYQPQHFGDGTRLSIL.

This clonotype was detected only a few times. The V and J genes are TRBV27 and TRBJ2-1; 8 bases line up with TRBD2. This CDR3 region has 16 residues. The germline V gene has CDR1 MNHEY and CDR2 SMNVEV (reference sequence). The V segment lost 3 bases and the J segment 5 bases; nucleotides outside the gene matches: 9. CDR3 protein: CASSFWWTSRNNEQFF. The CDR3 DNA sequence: TGTGCCAGCAGTTTTTGGTGGACTAGCAGAAACAATGAGCAGTTCTTC.

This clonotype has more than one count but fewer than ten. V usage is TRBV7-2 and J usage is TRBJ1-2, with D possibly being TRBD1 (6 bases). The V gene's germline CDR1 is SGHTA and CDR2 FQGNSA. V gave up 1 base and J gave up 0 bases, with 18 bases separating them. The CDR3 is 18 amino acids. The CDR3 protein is CASSLEGVTWGANYGYTF. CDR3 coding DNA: TGTGCCAGCAGCTTAGAGGGGGTGACCTGGGGCGCTAACTATGGCTACACCTTC. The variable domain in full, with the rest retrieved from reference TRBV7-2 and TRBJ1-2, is GAGVSQSPSNKVTEKGKDVELRCDPISGHTALYWYRQSLGQGLEFLIYFQGNSAPDKSGLPSDRFSAERTGGSVSTLTIQRTQQEDSAVYLCASSLEGVTWGANYGYTFGSGTRLTVV.

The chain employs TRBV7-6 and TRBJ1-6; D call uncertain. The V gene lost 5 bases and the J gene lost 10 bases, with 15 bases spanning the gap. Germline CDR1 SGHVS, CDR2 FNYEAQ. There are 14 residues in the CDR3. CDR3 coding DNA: TGTGCCAGCAGCCCCACGGGCTTTCGGTCACCCCTCCACTTT. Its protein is CASSPTGFRSPLHF. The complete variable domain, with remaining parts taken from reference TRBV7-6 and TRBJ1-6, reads GAGVSQSPRYKVTKRGQDVALRCDPISGHVSLYWYRQALGQGPEFLTYFNYEAQQDKSGLPNDRFSAERPEGSISTLTIQRTEQRDSAMYRCASSPTGFRSPLHFGNGTRLTVT.

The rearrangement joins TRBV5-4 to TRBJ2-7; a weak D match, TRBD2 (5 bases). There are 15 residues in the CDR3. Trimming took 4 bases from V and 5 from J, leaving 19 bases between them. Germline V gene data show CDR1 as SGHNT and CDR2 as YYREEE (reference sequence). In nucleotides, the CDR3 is TGTGCCAGCAGCACCCGCGGCCGGGGAAAGGACGAGCAGTACTTC. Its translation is CASSTRGRGKDEQYF.

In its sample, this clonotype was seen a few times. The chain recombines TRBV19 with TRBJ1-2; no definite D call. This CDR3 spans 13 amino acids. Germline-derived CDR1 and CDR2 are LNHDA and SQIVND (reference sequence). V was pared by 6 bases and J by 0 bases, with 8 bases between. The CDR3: CASRGRTNYGYTF. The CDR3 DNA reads TGTGCCAGTAGGGGCAGAACTAACTATGGCTACACCTTC.

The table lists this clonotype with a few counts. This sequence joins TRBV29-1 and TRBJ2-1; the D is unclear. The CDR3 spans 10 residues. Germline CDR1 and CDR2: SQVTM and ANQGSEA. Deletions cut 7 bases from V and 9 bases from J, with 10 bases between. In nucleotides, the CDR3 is TGCAGCGGTGGGGAAGTTGAGCAGTTCTTC. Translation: CSGGEVEQFF.

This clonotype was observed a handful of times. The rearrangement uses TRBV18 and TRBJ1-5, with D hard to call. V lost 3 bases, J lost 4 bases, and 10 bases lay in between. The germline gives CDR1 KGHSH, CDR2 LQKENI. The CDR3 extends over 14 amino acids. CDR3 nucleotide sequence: TGTGCCAGCTCACCGACATCGGAAAATCAGCCCCAGCATTTT. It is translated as CASSPTSENQPQHF.

As DNA, the CDR3 is TGTGCCAGCAGTTTCTGGCGAACGAATATCGAGACCCAGTACTTC. It specifies CASSFWRTNIETQYF. This chain links TRBV12-3 or TRBV12-4 with TRBJ2-5, with D unclear. With 3 bases removed from V and 5 bases from J, the gap between germline ends came to 16 bases. The CDR3 has 15 residues.

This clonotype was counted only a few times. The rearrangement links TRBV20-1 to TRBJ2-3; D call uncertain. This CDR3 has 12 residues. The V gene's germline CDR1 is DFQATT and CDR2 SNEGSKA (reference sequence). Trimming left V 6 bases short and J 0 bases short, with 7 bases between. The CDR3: CSASISTDTQYF. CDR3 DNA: TGCAGTGCCAGCATAAGCACAGATACGCAGTATTTT.

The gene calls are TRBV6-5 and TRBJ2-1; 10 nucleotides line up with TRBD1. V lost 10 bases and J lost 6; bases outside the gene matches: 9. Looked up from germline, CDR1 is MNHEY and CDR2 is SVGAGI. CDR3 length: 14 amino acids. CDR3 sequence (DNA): TGTGCCACCCACCGACAGGGGGCTAGCAATGAGCAGTTCTTC. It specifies CATHRQGASNEQFF.

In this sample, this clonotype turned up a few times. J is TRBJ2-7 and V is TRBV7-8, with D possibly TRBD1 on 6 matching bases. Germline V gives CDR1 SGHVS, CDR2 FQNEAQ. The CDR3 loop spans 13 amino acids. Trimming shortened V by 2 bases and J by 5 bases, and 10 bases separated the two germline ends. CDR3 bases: TGTGCCAGCAGCTTATCACAGGGAGACGAGCAGTACTTC. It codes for CASSLSQGDEQYF.

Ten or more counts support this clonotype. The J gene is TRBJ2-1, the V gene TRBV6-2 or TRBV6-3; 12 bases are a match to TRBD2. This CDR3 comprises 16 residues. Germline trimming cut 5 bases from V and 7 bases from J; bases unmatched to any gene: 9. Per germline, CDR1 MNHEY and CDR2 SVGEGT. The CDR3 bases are TGTGCCAGCAGTCCTCCGGGACTAGCGGGTGGTAATGAGCAGTTCTTC. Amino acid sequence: CASSPPGLAGGNEQFF.

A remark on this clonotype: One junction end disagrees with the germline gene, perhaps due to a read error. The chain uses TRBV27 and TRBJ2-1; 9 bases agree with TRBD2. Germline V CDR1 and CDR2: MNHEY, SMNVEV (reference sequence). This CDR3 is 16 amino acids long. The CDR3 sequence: CASSLFAGGKGNEQFF. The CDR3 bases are TGTGCAAGCAGTTTATTCGCGGGGGGGAAGGGCAATGAGCAGTTCTTC.

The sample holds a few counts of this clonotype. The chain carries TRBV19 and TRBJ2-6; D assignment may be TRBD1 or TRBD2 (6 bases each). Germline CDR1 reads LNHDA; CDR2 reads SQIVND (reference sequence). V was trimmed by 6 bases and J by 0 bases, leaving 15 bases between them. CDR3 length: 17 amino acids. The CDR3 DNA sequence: TGTGCCAGTAGCGGAGGGACACGAAACTCTGGGGCCAACGTCCTGACTTTC. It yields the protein CASSGGTRNSGANVLTF. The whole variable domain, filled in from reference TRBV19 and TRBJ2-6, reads DGGITQSPKYLFRKEGQNVTLSCEQNLNHDAMYWYRQDPGQGLRLIYYSQIVNDFQKGDIAEGYSVSREKKESFPLTVTSAQKNPTAFYLCASSGGTRNSGANVLTFGAGSRLTVL.

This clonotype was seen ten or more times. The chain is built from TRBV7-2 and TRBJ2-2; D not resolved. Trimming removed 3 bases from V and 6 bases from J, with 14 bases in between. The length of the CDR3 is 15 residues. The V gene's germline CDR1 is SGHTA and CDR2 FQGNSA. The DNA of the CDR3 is TGTGCCAGCAGCTTGAAACAGCCGTGGGCCGGGGAGCTGTTTTTT. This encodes CASSLKQPWAGELFF.

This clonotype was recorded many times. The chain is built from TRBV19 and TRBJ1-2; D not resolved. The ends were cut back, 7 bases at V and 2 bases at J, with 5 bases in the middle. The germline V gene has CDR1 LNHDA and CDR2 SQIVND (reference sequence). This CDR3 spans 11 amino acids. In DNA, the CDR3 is TGTGCCAGTAAGTCCAACTATGGCTACACCTTC. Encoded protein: CASKSNYGYTF.